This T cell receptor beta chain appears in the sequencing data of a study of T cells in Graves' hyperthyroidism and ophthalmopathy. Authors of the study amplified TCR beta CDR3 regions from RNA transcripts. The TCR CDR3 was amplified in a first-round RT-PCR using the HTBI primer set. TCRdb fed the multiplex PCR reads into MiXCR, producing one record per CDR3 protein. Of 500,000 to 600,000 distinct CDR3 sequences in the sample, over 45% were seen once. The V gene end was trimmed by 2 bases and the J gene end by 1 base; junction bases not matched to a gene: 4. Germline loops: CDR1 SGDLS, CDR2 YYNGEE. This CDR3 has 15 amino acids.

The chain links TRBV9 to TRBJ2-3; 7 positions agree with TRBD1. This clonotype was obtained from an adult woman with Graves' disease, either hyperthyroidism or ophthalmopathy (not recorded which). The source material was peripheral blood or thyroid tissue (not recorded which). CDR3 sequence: CASSVDGQGTDTQYF. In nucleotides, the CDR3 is TGTGCCAGCAGCGTCGATGGACAGGGCACAGATACGCAGTATTTT.